Listed here is a single T cell receptor beta chain. As yet, its antigen is unknown. This entry comes from a study of cytomegalovirus exposure and HLA in healthy donors. Study results and limitations: Rarity marked most TCR sequences, yet some public TCRs occurred in many donors.

Using immunoSEQ multiplex PCR, the repertoire was profiled, and TCRdb retains in-frame clones only, with some absent. Of approximately 300,000 clones in the sample, about nine tenths are singletons; the top ten hold 0.84%. This CDR3 has 13 amino acids. V lost 0 bases to trimming and J lost 6 bases, with 9 bases between them. The germline CDR1 and CDR2 sequences are SGDLS and YYNGEE. Source material: PBMCs. The TCR sequence derives from a woman aged 18-30 years in good health and CMV-seronegative. V is TRBV9 and J is TRBJ1-1; D gene uncertain. The CDR3 reads CASSVDTSAEAFF. DNA of the CDR3: TGTGCCAGCAGCGTAGATACTAGTGCTGAAGCTTTCTTT.